This T cell receptor beta chain was recorded in a study of T cell changes during pregnancy in multiple sclerosis. The CDR3 has 15 residues. Trimming left V 5 bases short and J 5 bases short, with 19 bases between. Germline CDR1 and CDR2: MNHEY and SVGAGI. The method was immunoSEQ multiplex PCR; TCRdb's version includes in-frame clones alone and lacks a portion of them. Counted here are 40,000 to 60,000 clones, about 92% occurring once; the ten biggest clones make up more than 0.3%. This specimen was CD4+ T cells from peripheral blood mononuclear cells, taken before pregnancy. The origin of this receptor is a female donor with multiple sclerosis, enrolled in a pregnancy study. This rearrangement joins TRBV6-5 to TRBJ2-7, with D perhaps matching TRBD1 (6 bases). CDR3 region: CASSRVVGRGNEQYF. CDR3 in DNA: TGTGCCAGCAGTCGCGTTGTGGGCAGGGGCAACGAGCAGTACTTC.